Listed below are T cell receptor beta chains from one sample, sequenced in a study of cytomegalovirus exposure and HLA in healthy donors. TCRdb's table, derived via immunoSEQ multiplex PCR, lists solely in-frame clones and lacks some. The sample lists about 150,000 clones; around 80% were seen once. The sequencing input was PBMCs. The source is a woman aged 40 to 55 in good health and CMV-seropositive. Each CDR3 is given with its conserved first and last residue. Each record gives: D gene, clone size, V gene, J gene, CDR3 protein, CDR3 DNA. A D gene is named only where the DNA matches it firmly. Clone size is given for some rows only: seen once, a few or many times, or a class if the clone is expanded.

d_call: -; clone_size: few; v_call: TRBV6-1; j_call: TRBJ1-2; cdr3_aa: CASTPGANYGYTF; cdr3_nt: TGTGCCAGCACCCCGGGGGCTAACTATGGCTACACCTTC
d_call: TRBD1; clone_size: -; v_call: TRBV30; j_call: TRBJ1-2; cdr3_aa: CAWSRTGGGYGYTF; cdr3_nt: TGTGCCTGGAGCAGGACAGGGGGCGGCTATGGCTACACCTTC
d_call: -; clone_size: -; v_call: TRBV9; j_call: TRBJ2-5; cdr3_aa: CASSVGSGFPETQYF; cdr3_nt: TGTGCCAGCAGCGTAGGGTCAGGGTTTCCGGAGACCCAGTACTTC
d_call: -; clone_size: -; v_call: TRBV4-1; j_call: TRBJ2-2; cdr3_aa: CASSQDFLSSGHTNTGELFF; cdr3_nt: TGCGCCAGCAGCCAAGATTTCTTATCGTCGGGACACACGAACACCGGGGAGCTGTTTTTT
d_call: -; clone_size: few; v_call: TRBV6-6; j_call: TRBJ1-3; cdr3_aa: CASSKQDTVSGNTIYF; cdr3_nt: TGTGCCAGCAGTAAACAAGACACCGTCTCTGGAAACACCATATATTTT
d_call: -; clone_size: -; v_call: TRBV5-6; j_call: TRBJ1-1; cdr3_aa: CASSLVMNTEAFF; cdr3_nt: TGTGCCAGCAGCTTGGTCATGAACACTGAAGCTTTCTTT
d_call: TRBD2; clone_size: -; v_call: TRBV9; j_call: TRBJ2-5; cdr3_aa: CASSPQRGEETQYF; cdr3_nt: TGTGCCAGCAGCCCACAGCGGGGGGAGGAGACCCAGTACTTC
d_call: TRBD1; clone_size: -; v_call: TRBV25-1; j_call: TRBJ2-1; cdr3_aa: CASSGGQGSCLFF; cdr3_nt: TGTGCCAGCAGTGGGGGACAGGGGAGCTGTCTGTTCTTC
d_call: -; clone_size: -; v_call: TRBV12-5; j_call: TRBJ2-2; cdr3_aa: CASGLVLGDARTGELFF; cdr3_nt: TGTGCTAGTGGTTTGGTACTCGGGGATGCTCGAACCGGGGAGCTGTTTTTT
d_call: -; clone_size: -; v_call: TRBV27; j_call: TRBJ2-1; cdr3_aa: CASSFRRGEQFF; cdr3_nt: TGTGCCAGCAGTTTCCGGAGAGGTGAGCAGTTCTTC
d_call: TRBD2; clone_size: -; v_call: TRBV7-2; j_call: TRBJ2-3; cdr3_aa: CASSSSTGGPVNTQYF; cdr3_nt: TGTGCCAGCAGCTCCTCCACGGGGGGGCCCGTGAATACGCAGTATTTT
d_call: -; clone_size: -; v_call: TRBV2; j_call: TRBJ2-3; cdr3_aa: CAGSSVAVTDTQYF; cdr3_nt: TGTGCCGGATCCAGCGTTGCAGTGACAGATACGCAGTATTTT
d_call: TRBD1; clone_size: -; v_call: TRBV7-2; j_call: TRBJ2-6; cdr3_aa: CASSLALIGTGGPSGANVLTF; cdr3_nt: TGTGCCAGCAGCTTAGCCTTAATTGGAACAGGGGGTCCCTCTGGGGCCAACGTCCTGACTTTC
d_call: TRBD1; clone_size: -; v_call: TRBV5-4; j_call: TRBJ2-2; cdr3_aa: CASSRDRVGAGELFF; cdr3_nt: TGTGCCAGCAGCCGCGACAGGGTAGGGGCCGGGGAGCTGTTTTTT
d_call: -; clone_size: -; v_call: TRBV21-1; j_call: TRBJ1-5; cdr3_aa: CASSKVEPGRPWGGNQPQHF; cdr3_nt: TGTGCCAGCAGCAAAGTCGAACCGGGCCGACCCTGGGGGGGCAATCAGCCCCAGCATTTT
d_call: TRBD2; clone_size: -; v_call: TRBV7-7; j_call: TRBJ2-5; cdr3_aa: CASSSGTSGGRETQYF; cdr3_nt: TGTGCTAGCAGCTCTGGGACTAGCGGGGGGCGCGAGACCCAGTACTTC
d_call: TRBD1; clone_size: -; v_call: TRBV10-3; j_call: TRBJ1-2; cdr3_aa: CASSAGTGYYGYTF; cdr3_nt: TGTGCCTCCAGTGCCGGGACAGGGTACTATGGCTACACCTTC
d_call: -; clone_size: -; v_call: TRBV20-1; j_call: TRBJ1-1; cdr3_aa: CSAKGFPEAFF; cdr3_nt: TGCAGTGCAAAGGGGTTCCCTGAAGCTTTCTTT
d_call: TRBD1; clone_size: -; v_call: TRBV10-2; j_call: TRBJ1-6; cdr3_aa: CASNRGDSPLHF; cdr3_nt: TGCGCCAGCAACAGGGGAGATTCACCCCTCCACTTT
d_call: TRBD2; clone_size: -; v_call: TRBV7-2; j_call: TRBJ2-3; cdr3_aa: CASSLEIRLAASTDTQYF; cdr3_nt: TGTGCCAGCAGCTTGGAGATTCGACTAGCCGCTAGCACAGATACGCAGTATTTT
d_call: -; clone_size: -; v_call: TRBV10-3; j_call: TRBJ1-1; cdr3_aa: CAISKQGLNTEAFF; cdr3_nt: TGTGCCATCAGCAAACAGGGATTGAACACTGAAGCTTTCTTT
d_call: -; clone_size: -; v_call: TRBV5-1; j_call: TRBJ1-1; cdr3_aa: CASSFHGAGVEAFF; cdr3_nt: TGCGCCAGCAGCTTCCATGGGGCTGGGGTTGAAGCTTTCTTT
d_call: -; clone_size: -; v_call: TRBV7-3; j_call: TRBJ2-3; cdr3_aa: CASSLKVRGWTDTQYF; cdr3_nt: TGTGCCAGCAGCTTAAAGGTCCGGGGGTGGACGGATACGCAGTATTTT
d_call: -; clone_size: -; v_call: TRBV4-1; j_call: TRBJ1-3; cdr3_aa: CASSQQDSPVSGNTIYF; cdr3_nt: TGCGCCAGCAGCCAACAGGACAGTCCGGTCTCTGGAAACACCATATATTTT
d_call: -; clone_size: -; v_call: TRBV7-6; j_call: TRBJ2-2; cdr3_aa: CASSLQTNTGELFF; cdr3_nt: TGTGCCAGCAGCTTACAGACGAACACCGGGGAGCTGTTTTTT
d_call: -; clone_size: -; v_call: TRBV5-6; j_call: TRBJ2-7; cdr3_aa: CASSLVPYEQYF; cdr3_nt: TGTGCCAGCAGCTTGGTCCCTTACGAGCAGTACTTC
d_call: -; clone_size: -; v_call: TRBV2; j_call: TRBJ2-3; cdr3_aa: CASSGGFSTDTQYF; cdr3_nt: TGTGCCAGCAGTGGAGGGTTCAGCACAGATACGCAGTATTTT
d_call: -; clone_size: -; v_call: TRBV5-1; j_call: TRBJ1-1; cdr3_aa: CASSLELLDRNTEAFF; cdr3_nt: TGCGCCAGCAGCTTGGAGCTTCTCGATAGAAACACTGAAGCTTTCTTT
d_call: TRBD2; clone_size: -; v_call: TRBV6-4; j_call: TRBJ2-2; cdr3_aa: CASSASGGVNTGELFF; cdr3_nt: TGTGCCAGCAGTGCTAGCGGGGGAGTAAACACCGGGGAGCTGTTTTTT
d_call: TRBD1; clone_size: -; v_call: TRBV5-1; j_call: TRBJ1-2; cdr3_aa: CASSLRTGVTHGYTF; cdr3_nt: TGCGCCAGCAGCCTAAGGACAGGGGTGACTCATGGCTACACCTTC
d_call: -; clone_size: -; v_call: TRBV5-4; j_call: TRBJ1-2; cdr3_aa: CASSQDGAGNGYTF; cdr3_nt: TGTGCCAGCAGCCAAGATGGGGCAGGGAATGGCTACACCTTC
d_call: -; clone_size: -; v_call: TRBV18; j_call: TRBJ1-2; cdr3_aa: CASSPSGLGYGYTF; cdr3_nt: TGTGCCAGCTCACCTTCAGGGTTGGGCTATGGCTACACCTTC
d_call: TRBD1; clone_size: -; v_call: TRBV10-3; j_call: TRBJ1-5; cdr3_aa: CAISEGQGAHQPQHF; cdr3_nt: TGTGCCATCAGTGAGGGACAGGGGGCTCATCAGCCCCAGCATTTT
d_call: -; clone_size: -; v_call: TRBV18; j_call: TRBJ1-5; cdr3_aa: CASSPQQGTSQPQHF; cdr3_nt: TGTGCCAGCTCACCTCAACAGGGTACGAGTCAGCCCCAGCATTTT
d_call: -; clone_size: -; v_call: TRBV30; j_call: TRBJ1-1; cdr3_aa: CAWRSTGLNTEAFF; cdr3_nt: TGTGCCTGGAGGTCCACAGGGCTTAACACTGAAGCTTTCTTT
d_call: -; clone_size: -; v_call: TRBV7-9; j_call: TRBJ2-1; cdr3_aa: CASSPPGIVVQFF; cdr3_nt: TGTGCCAGCAGCCCGCCGGGAATCGTGGTACAGTTCTTC
d_call: TRBD1; clone_size: once; v_call: TRBV4-1; j_call: TRBJ2-2; cdr3_aa: CASSQVGTGRNTGELFF; cdr3_nt: TGCGCCAGCAGCCAAGTTGGGACAGGGAGAAACACCGGGGAGCTGTTTTTT
d_call: -; clone_size: -; v_call: TRBV15; j_call: TRBJ1-3; cdr3_aa: CATSRVKQADTIYF; cdr3_nt: TGTGCCACCAGCAGAGTGAAACAGGCGGACACCATATATTTT
d_call: TRBD1; clone_size: -; v_call: TRBV7-8; j_call: TRBJ1-2; cdr3_aa: CASSQDRVSSGYTF; cdr3_nt: TGTGCCAGCAGCCAGGACAGGGTTTCTTCCGGCTACACCTTC
d_call: TRBD1; clone_size: -; v_call: TRBV29-1; j_call: TRBJ1-2; cdr3_aa: CSATQGGNGYTF; cdr3_nt: TGCAGCGCTACACAGGGGGGCAATGGCTACACCTTC
d_call: -; clone_size: -; v_call: TRBV7-9; j_call: TRBJ2-5; cdr3_aa: CASSLARGLQETQYF; cdr3_nt: TGTGCCAGCAGCTTAGCGCGTGGTCTTCAAGAGACCCAGTACTTC
d_call: TRBD2; clone_size: -; v_call: TRBV2; j_call: TRBJ2-7; cdr3_aa: CASSLMTSEFYEQYF; cdr3_nt: TGTGCCAGCAGTCTCATGACTAGCGAATTCTACGAGCAGTACTTC
d_call: -; clone_size: -; v_call: TRBV15; j_call: TRBJ2-1; cdr3_aa: CATSRDPGAVGEQFF; cdr3_nt: TGTGCCACCAGCAGAGATCCAGGGGCAGTGGGTGAGCAGTTCTTC
d_call: TRBD1; clone_size: once; v_call: TRBV10-3; j_call: TRBJ2-2; cdr3_aa: CAIRALGQPNTGELFF; cdr3_nt: TGTGCCATCAGGGCACTGGGACAGCCGAACACCGGGGAGCTGTTTTTT
d_call: -; clone_size: once; v_call: TRBV15; j_call: TRBJ2-7; cdr3_aa: CATSRVGTDYEQYF; cdr3_nt: TGTGCCACCAGCAGAGTAGGGACTGACTACGAGCAGTACTTC
d_call: TRBD1; clone_size: -; v_call: TRBV7-2; j_call: TRBJ1-1; cdr3_aa: CASSSARQGETEAFF; cdr3_nt: TGTGCCAGCAGCTCTGCTAGACAGGGAGAGACTGAAGCTTTCTTT
d_call: -; clone_size: -; v_call: TRBV11-2; j_call: TRBJ1-2; cdr3_aa: CASSLGRGYGYTF; cdr3_nt: TGTGCCAGCAGCTTAGGCAGGGGCTATGGCTACACCTTC
d_call: -; clone_size: -; v_call: TRBV7-2; j_call: TRBJ1-2; cdr3_aa: CASSLDGFLYTF; cdr3_nt: TGTGCCAGCAGCTTAGACGGGTTTCTCTACACCTTC
d_call: -; clone_size: -; v_call: TRBV5-1; j_call: TRBJ1-1; cdr3_aa: CASSLWGPNTEAFF; cdr3_nt: TGCGCCAGCAGCTTATGGGGGCCCAACACTGAAGCTTTCTTT
d_call: -; clone_size: -; v_call: TRBV5-1; j_call: TRBJ1-3; cdr3_aa: CASSPQERMVGNTIYF; cdr3_nt: TGCGCCAGCAGCCCGCAAGAGCGTATGGTTGGAAACACCATATATTTT
d_call: -; clone_size: -; v_call: TRBV6-5; j_call: TRBJ1-1; cdr3_aa: CASSYAFTEAFF; cdr3_nt: TGTGCCAGCAGTTACGCGTTCACTGAAGCTTTCTTT